These 9 T cell receptor beta chains were all obtained from the same sample, sequenced in a study of CD8 T cells in Susac syndrome. An amount of RNA that ranged from about 0.45 to 1 ug was reverse transcribed with random hexamers. MiXCR, applied by TCRdb to the immunoSEQ multiplex PCR reads, yields one record per CDR3 protein. The sample shows approximately 160,000 distinct CDR3 sequences, under 95% of them seen only once. Sequencing was performed on CD4+ T cells from PBMCs. The receptors shown here come from a human donor in good health.

The rearrangement links TRBV30 to TRBJ2-7, with 12 bases aligning to TRBD2. Germline V gene sequence: CDR1 GTSNPN, CDR2 SVGIG (reference sequence). CDR3 length: 13 residues. With V trimmed by 3 bases and J by 5 bases, 2 bases remained unmatched. The CDR3: CAWRTSGRDEQYF. The CDR3, as DNA: TGTGCCTGGAGGACTAGCGGGAGAGACGAGCAGTACTTC.

The J gene is TRBJ2-7, the V gene TRBV2; D may be TRBD1 (6 bases). Germline V gene sequence: CDR1 SNHLY, CDR2 FYNNEI. The CDR3 spans 17 residues. The V end was cut by 6 bases, the J end by 0 bases, with 21 bases between. DNA of the CDR3: TGTGCCAGCAGGCGATCCAGGGGCTACAAAAGCTCCTACGAGCAGTACTTC. It specifies CASRRSRGYKSSYEQYF.

The chain uses TRBV5-1 and TRBJ2-3; D possibly corresponds to TRBD1 (6 bases). This CDR3 is built from 13 residues. V was clipped by 5 bases and J by 6 bases, with 13 bases between them. Germline values: CDR1 SGHRS, CDR2 YFSETQ. CDR3 sequence: CASRAEQGDTQYF. The CDR3 nucleotides read TGCGCCAGCAGGGCTGAACAGGGTGATACGCAGTATTTT.

The rearrangement joins TRBV7-9 to TRBJ2-4; perhaps TRBD1 as D (5 bases). The germline V gene encodes CDR1 SEHNR and CDR2 FQNEAQ (reference sequence). Trimming cost V 1 base and J 0 bases, with 10 bases left between them. The length of the CDR3 is 16 residues. The CDR3: CASSLGQLIAKNIQYF. The DNA of the CDR3 is TGTGCCAGCAGCTTAGGACAGCTAATAGCCAAAAACATTCAGTACTTC.

The genes are TRBV7-2 and TRBJ1-2, with D maybe TRBD1 (5 bases). V was clipped by 5 bases and J by 2 bases, with 9 bases between them. Per the germline V gene, CDR1 is SGHTA and CDR2 is FQGNSA. This CDR3 region has 13 residues. The CDR3, as DNA: TGTGCCAGCAGCCCCGACAGCAACTATGGCTACACCTTC. Protein sequence: CASSPDSNYGYTF.

The chain combines TRBV7-9 with TRBJ2-1, with 13 bases identical to TRBD2. The CDR3 length is 15 residues. The ends lost 5 bases at V and 5 bases at J; junction bases unmatched: 3. Germline V gene lookup returns CDR1 SEHNR and CDR2 FQNEAQ (reference sequence). This CDR3 is CASSAGLAGHNEQFF. CDR3 coding DNA: TGTGCCAGCAGCGCGGGACTAGCGGGACACAATGAGCAGTTCTTC.

The chain uses TRBV7-2 and TRBJ1-4; TRBD1 matches 8 bases. Germline lookup yields CDR1 SGHTA and CDR2 FQGNSA. The CDR3 sequence is 14 residues long. V gave up 5 bases and J gave up 6 bases; unmatched junction bases: 5. The CDR3 region is CASSPPGGYEKLFF. In DNA, the CDR3 is TGTGCCAGCAGCCCCCCAGGGGGCTATGAAAAACTGTTTTTT.

The chain recombines TRBV4-1 with TRBJ1-1, with a weak D call TRBD1 (6 bases). In germline, CDR1 is MGHRA, CDR2 YSYEKL. Trimming shortened V by 6 bases and J by 7 bases, and 12 bases separated the two germline ends. The CDR3 is 12 amino acids. The CDR3 spells CASRPTTGEAFF. The CDR3 DNA follows: TGCGCCAGCAGACCTACGACAGGTGAAGCTTTCTTT.

This chain joins TRBV28 and TRBJ2-3, with a tentative D call TRBD1 (6 bases). Germline CDR1 reads MDHEN; CDR2 reads SYDVKM. V dropped 3 bases and J dropped 1 base, with 11 bases sitting between them. This CDR3 has 15 amino acids. This chain's CDR3 is CASSFQGLGTDTQYF. The CDR3, as DNA: TGTGCCAGCAGTTTTCAGGGGCTAGGCACAGATACGCAGTATTTT.